These T cell receptor beta chains were read from a single sample in a study of blood T cell repertoires in COVID-19. TCRdb's table, derived via immunoSEQ multiplex PCR, lists solely in-frame clones and lacks some. This sample carries approximately 300,000 clones, 70% to 90% of them seen once, and the ten largest clones take about 6%. Sequencing input: PBMCs or T cells enriched from blood (not recorded which). These TCRs come from a woman in her 30s who had recovered from COVID-19. Both conserved end residues are part of each CDR3. Only part of the rows carry a size: once, few, many, or a class if the clone is expanded.

clone_size	v_call	j_call	cdr3_aa
-	TRBV5-1	TRBJ1-1	CASLPGQAINTEAFF
once	TRBV6-2/TRBV6-3	TRBJ1-5	CASSYYRGNQPQHF
-	TRBV9	TRBJ1-2	CASSVNAGKGGYTF
-	TRBV5-1	TRBJ1-4	CASSLAGTGHEKLFF
once	TRBV5-6	TRBJ2-3	CASSLRAGGADTQYF
-	TRBV9	TRBJ1-5	CASSADEGAPQHF
few	TRBV5-1	TRBJ1-4	CASSFGGSTNEKLFF
-	TRBV4-1	TRBJ2-7	CASSQERRGLGFEQYF
-	TRBV19	TRBJ1-1	CASSRTEVTEAFF
-	TRBV3-1/TRBV3-2	TRBJ1-5	CASSQDRGQPQHF
-	TRBV6-5	TRBJ2-1	CASSYNSYNEQFF
-	TRBV7-9	TRBJ1-1	CASSYGGALTEAFF
-	TRBV7-2	TRBJ2-5	CASSLSLGMLGETQYF
-	TRBV29-1	TRBJ1-1	CSVGSRGTEAFF
few	TRBV6-1	TRBJ2-7	CASSDRGQGKGEQYF
-	TRBV9	TRBJ1-3	CASSEGGSRNTIYF
-	TRBV4-1	TRBJ1-2	CASSHMTGVPGRGYTF
-	TRBV5-1	TRBJ2-5	CASSLAPGQGALETQYF
-	TRBV19	TRBJ2-5	CASSIDRLAGRETQYF
-	TRBV5-8	TRBJ1-1	CASSPDTNTEAFF
-	TRBV2	TRBJ2-1	CASSALSGGNEQFF
-	TRBV6-1	TRBJ1-4	CASSEAGRKELFF
-	TRBV4-2	TRBJ1-1	CASSSGTLNTEAFF
-	TRBV30	TRBJ1-1	CAWRGRKNTEAFF
-	TRBV30	TRBJ2-2	CAWSDQGLGELFF
-	TRBV5-8	TRBJ1-1	CASSRGQGTSEAFF
-	TRBV6-1	TRBJ2-7	CASSDAGFHEQYF
-	TRBV11-3	TRBJ2-2	CASSTTGTENTGELFF
-	TRBV15	TRBJ1-2	CATSLTAGGGGSYTF
-	TRBV7-9	TRBJ1-2	CASSLSMKEGYTF
-	TRBV18	TRBJ1-1	CASSDSNTEAFF
-	TRBV5-1	TRBJ1-2	CASGGGLGGYTF
few	TRBV21-1	TRBJ1-4	CASSTGTGGLREKLFF
once	TRBV28	TRBJ1-2	CASSFLGGGGYTF
-	TRBV5-1	TRBJ1-2	CASSLAGTGDAVTQGYTF
few	TRBV4-1	TRBJ2-7	CASSQSGGEQYF
-	TRBV29-1	TRBJ2-7	CSVGGGGEISYEQYF
once	TRBV6-2/TRBV6-3	TRBJ1-6	CASSSPGQRNSPLHF
once	TRBV27	TRBJ2-7	CASSPLTGSYEQYF
-	TRBV19	TRBJ1-4	CASSGGGEKLFF
once	TRBV19	TRBJ1-2	CATKPGQANYGYTF
-	TRBV6-6	TRBJ1-2	CASSYRGELGGYTF
-	TRBV30	TRBJ1-2	CACRWEALSGYTF
-	TRBV29-1	TRBJ1-2	CSVGDRASLNYGYTF
once	TRBV9	TRBJ2-1	CASSVDRGRNEQFF
-	TRBV6-1	TRBJ1-1	CASSEWVWGVNTEAFF
-	TRBV5-6	TRBJ1-5	CASSFRGSNQPQHF
-	TRBV9	TRBJ2-3	CASSVGPPGDTQYF
-	TRBV7-2	TRBJ1-6	CASSLGFEGSPLHF
-	TRBV18	TRBJ1-1	CASSPRDRATEAFF
few	TRBV4-2	TRBJ2-5	CASSQDLTAGPSKETQYF
-	TRBV11-3	TRBJ1-1	CASSLGQGASNTEAFF